The 10 T cell receptor beta chains given below trace back to one sample, sequenced in a study of T cell clonality in common variable immunodeficiency. Sequencing used immunoSEQ multiplex PCR; TCRdb keeps in-frame clones, though not all of them. This sample comprises about 42,000 clones, none seen once only. Specimen: peripheral blood mononuclear cells. The receptors were sampled from a person aged 18-70 years in good health.

Many counts were recorded for this clone. The sequence runs out 3 residues before the end of the CDR3; the remainder is reconstructed from the germline J gene. The V call is TRBV12-3 or TRBV12-4, the J call TRBJ2-7; maybe TRBD2 (5 bases). Trimming cost V 4 bases and J 1 base, with 8 bases left between them. The CDR3 sequence is 13 residues long. The CDR3 DNA, read in part, is TGTGCCAGCAGTTCGGGGAAGTCCTACGAG. It encodes CASSSGKSYE. The full-length CDR3 reads as CASSSGKSYEQYF.

This clone came up many times. The read ends 3 residues shy of where the CDR3 ends; the end is completed using the germline J gene. This sequence joins TRBV20-1 and TRBJ2-5; 9 nucleotides align to TRBD2. CDR3 length: 16 residues. From germline, CDR1 is DFQATT and CDR2 SNEGSKA (reference sequence). V lost 1 base, J lost 4 bases, and 10 bases stayed unmatched. The CDR3 protein is CSARGLAGRGGETQYF. CDR3 DNA, as far as it was read: TGCAGTGCTAGAGGCCTAGCGGGGAGAGGGGGAGAGACC.

This clone showed up many times. The missing CDR3 end, 3 residues past where the read stops, is filled in from the germline J gene. The same CDR3 is also encoded by other DNA sequences in this sample. V gene TRBV20-1 combines with J gene TRBJ2-5; possible D gene TRBD1, 6 bases. This CDR3 is built from 12 residues. CDR1 DFQATT and CDR2 SNEGSKA come from the germline V gene (reference sequence). Trimming stripped 3 bases from V and 5 bases from J, with 10 bases between. This CDR3 is CSASPTGETQYF. CDR3 DNA, as far as it was read: TGCAGTGCTAGCCCCACAGGGGAGACC.

This clone came up many times. The CDR3 end is not reached by the read, which stops 3 residues before it; the germline J gene fills it in. The rearrangement links TRBV5-6 to TRBJ2-6; D may be TRBD1 (6 bases). The ends were cut back, 1 base at V and 2 bases at J, with 7 bases in the middle. Germline V lookup: CDR1 SGHDT, CDR2 YYEEEE. This CDR3 is built from 15 residues. Incomplete CDR3 DNA: TGTGCCAGCAGCTTGTACAGGGCTGGGGCCAACGTC. Translation: CASSLYRAGANV. The complete CDR3 reads CASSLYRAGANVLTF.

This clone has at least ten counts. The read ends 3 residues before the CDR3 terminus; that terminus is restored from the germline J gene. The chain uses TRBV19 and TRBJ2-7, with 9 bases identical to TRBD1. Per the germline V gene, CDR1 is LNHDA and CDR2 is SQIVND (reference sequence). Germline trimming cut 5 bases from V and 3 bases from J; bases unmatched to any gene: 5. The CDR3 is 14 residues long. CDR3 DNA (partial): TGTGCCAGTAGTCCCGGGACAGGGAACTACGAG. As protein: CASSPGTGNYE. The entire CDR3 protein is CASSPGTGNYEQYF.

This clone has a count of ten or more. With the read ending 3 residues before the CDR3 end, the germline J gene is used to fill in that end. The chain couples TRBV6-1 to TRBJ2-3; TRBD1 is a possible D gene (5 bases). V lost 3 bases, J lost 0 bases, and 13 bases lay in between. Germline-derived CDR1 and CDR2 are MNHNS and SASEGT. The CDR3 length is 16 residues. CDR3 residues: CASSENWQGSTDTQYF. The sequenced part of the CDR3 DNA is TGTGCCAGCAGTGAGAATTGGCAGGGAAGCACAGATACG.

This clone was seen at least ten times. Sequencing ends 3 residues short of the CDR3 end; the germline J gene provides the rest. This rearrangement joins TRBV20-1 to TRBJ2-7; 7 nucleotides align to TRBD1. Germline values: CDR1 DFQATT, CDR2 SNEGSKA (reference sequence). The CDR3 extends over 11 amino acids. Unmatched junction bases numbered 4, after V lost 8 bases and J lost 3 bases. CDR3 region: CSTGQVYEQYF. The DNA read from the CDR3 is TGCAGTACAGGACAGGTCTACGAG.

Many counts were recorded for this clone. From the germline J gene comes the end of the CDR3, since the read stops 3 residues before it. V is TRBV29-1 and J is TRBJ2-1; 14 bases are a match to TRBD2. The V segment lost 1 base and the J segment 5 bases; nucleotides outside the gene matches: 4. Germline CDR1 is SQVTM and CDR2 is ANQGSEA. This CDR3 contains 16 residues. This chain's CDR3 is CSVEGTSGRSDNEQFF. CDR3 DNA, as far as it was read: TGCAGCGTTGAAGGGACTAGCGGGAGGTCGGACAATGAG.

About this clone: Just one base apart from a much larger clone, this may be a read error. The read terminates 3 residues ahead of where the CDR3 ends, so the germline J gene completes it. The genes are TRBV29-1 and TRBJ2-5; 8 nucleotides line up with TRBD2. This CDR3 region has 12 residues. Germline V lookup: CDR1 SQVTM, CDR2 ANQGSEA. CDR3 region: CSARRAGDTQYF. Partial CDR3 DNA: TGCAGCGCCCGGAGAGCGGGAGATACC.

This clone was counted many times. The sequenced fragment ends 3 residues before the CDR3 boundary, so the rest is inferred from the germline J gene. V gene TRBV18 combines with J gene TRBJ2-7, with D perhaps matching TRBD2 (6 bases). V was shortened by 5 bases and J by 3 bases, with 8 bases between the two germline ends. The CDR3 extends over 12 amino acids. Germline assignment: CDR1 KGHSH and CDR2 LQKENI. CDR3 DNA, as far as it was read: TGTGCCAGCTCATCGGGACTCTACGAG. Translating gives CASSSGLYE. In full, the CDR3 is CASSSGLYEQYF.